This TCR beta chain appears in the sequencing data of a study of CD8+ T cells in alopecia areata. On the study more broadly: Treated individuals took tofacitinib by mouth, 5 to 10 mg twice daily. General observations from the study: Lesional tissue from the scalp (especially in alopecia totalis/universalis) showed higher clonality than normal scalp.

This clone has a handful of counts. Antigen unknown. CDR1 and CDR2 from the germline V gene are LGHNA and YNFKEQ. The V end lost 4 bases, the J end lost 2 bases, and 18 bases lay between the germline ends. The CDR3 runs 16 residues. Starting from PBMCs, sorting isolated CD4+ and CD8+ T cells. RNA, once extracted, was reverse transcribed into cDNA for use as the sequencing template. Assay: immunoSEQ multiplex PCR; the TCRdb copy retains only in-frame clones and omits some. The table shows 90,000 to 100,000 clones, with 41% occurring only once. The chain is built from TRBV4-2 and TRBJ2-7; D might be TRBD1 (6 bases). The source of this sequence is a human donor with alopecia areata. Sample: CD4+ T cells sorted from blood. This chain's CDR3 is CASSLPTGTQAYEQYF. CDR3 DNA: TGTGCCAGCAGCCTACCAACCGGGACACAGGCCTACGAGCAGTACTTC.